These 26 T cell receptor beta chains were sequenced from one sample in a study of shared clonotypes between healthy human individuals. CD8 cells regarded as naive lacked CD45RO, were positively chosen for CCR7, and omitted terminally differentiated effector memory CD45RA+ cells. Sequencing used immunoSEQ multiplex PCR; TCRdb keeps in-frame clones, though not all of them. The repertoire consists of millions of clones, with about 95% occurring once and the leading ten covering 0.85% to 1.2%. The sequenced material came from naive CD8+ T cells sorted from blood. All receptors derive from a man aged 18-30 years in good health.

The rearrangement uses TRBV5-6 and TRBJ2-1, with TRBD2 matching 12 bases. V trimming: 6 bases; J trimming: 8 bases; junction bases outside the gene matches: 9. CDR3 length: 15 residues. Germline-derived CDR1 and CDR2 are SGHDT and YYEEEE. In DNA, the CDR3 is TGTGCCAGCACCAGACTAGCGGGGGCCTTGGATGAGCAGTTCTTC. It codes for CASTRLAGALDEQFF.

The rearrangement joins TRBV19 to TRBJ2-7, with a possible D match to TRBD2 (5 bases). The CDR3 is 13 amino acids. V lost 5 bases and J 2 bases, leaving 10 bases between the germline ends. In germline, CDR1 is LNHDA, CDR2 SQIVND (reference sequence). The CDR3 DNA is TGTGCCAGTAGTGCCGGGATGGCCTACGAGCAGTACTTC. As protein: CASSAGMAYEQYF. The variable domain in full, completed from reference TRBV19 and TRBJ2-7, reads DGGITQSPKYLFRKEGQNVTLSCEQNLNHDAMYWYRQDPGQGLRLIYYSQIVNDFQKGDIAEGYSVSREKKESFPLTVTSAQKNPTAFYLCASSAGMAYEQYFGPGTRLTVT.

In the case of this clone: This sample includes further DNA sequences coding for the same CDR3. V gene TRBV7-9 combines with J gene TRBJ2-1; D call uncertain. The CDR3 contains 12 residues. Germline CDR1 and CDR2: SEHNR and FQNEAQ (reference sequence). V lost 4 bases, J lost 7 bases, and 8 bases lay in between. The DNA for the CDR3 is TGTGCCAGCAGCTCGACTGGTAATGAGCAGTTCTTC. Translated: CASSSTGNEQFF.

This clone was picked up one time. Different DNA sequences within this sample yield the same CDR3. The rearrangement links TRBV27 to TRBJ1-5; no clear D gene. Trimming cost V 6 bases and J 3 bases, with 12 bases left between them. The CDR3 spans 14 residues. Germline CDR1 is MNHEY and CDR2 is SMNVEV (reference sequence). The CDR3 DNA reads TGTGCCAGCAGCCCGCTGCCCCTCAATCAGCCCCAGCATTTT. Translation: CASSPLPLNQPQHF.

This sequence joins TRBV4-2 and TRBJ2-5; 10 bases are shared with TRBD2. The V and J ends lost 1 base and 1 base, in that order; junction bases with no gene match: 12. Germline V gene lookup returns CDR1 LGHNA and CDR2 YNFKEQ. The CDR3 sequence is 19 residues long. This CDR3 is CASSQVDWLAGVGQETQYF. The DNA of the CDR3 is TGTGCCAGCAGCCAAGTGGATTGGCTAGCGGGAGTGGGCCAAGAGACCCAGTACTTC.

This clone was observed once. The sample contains more than one DNA sequence encoding this CDR3. The chain recombines TRBV4-3 with TRBJ2-1, with D hard to call. Germline CDR1 reads LGHNA; CDR2 reads YSLEER. Trimming removed 0 bases at V and 0 bases at J, with 6 bases between. The CDR3 contains 15 residues. CDR3 loop: CASSQDISSYNEQFF. CDR3 bases: TGCGCCAGCAGCCAAGATATCAGCTCCTACAATGAGCAGTTCTTC.

On this clone: Other DNA sequences from this sample encode an identical CDR3 as well. The chain combines TRBV7-9 with TRBJ2-7; D not resolved. The CDR3 loop spans 12 amino acids. Germline V lookup: CDR1 SEHNR, CDR2 FQNEAQ (reference sequence). Trimming shortened V by 0 bases and J by 3 bases, and 3 bases separated the two germline ends. As DNA, the CDR3 is TGTGCCAGCAGCTTAGCGCTCTACGAGCAGTACTTC. The encoded protein is CASSLALYEQYF.

This clone appeared once. The chain couples TRBV13 to TRBJ2-7; 8 bases map to TRBD1. Germline loops: CDR1 PRHDT, CDR2 FYEKMQ (reference sequence). The CDR3 is 16 amino acids. The J segment lost 2 bases and the V segment lost 5 bases, leaving 11 bases of the junction unmatched. DNA for the CDR3: TGTGCCAGCAGCGTCCAAGGACAGGGTGCCCCCTACGAGCAGTACTTC. Translation gives CASSVQGQGAPYEQYF.

A word on this clone: Other DNA sequences from this sample encode an identical CDR3 as well. The chain has TRBV4-1 and TRBJ2-7; D ambiguous. Germline V CDR1 and CDR2: MGHRA, YSYEKL. This CDR3 has 13 amino acids. The V and J ends lost 2 bases and 0 bases respectively, with 5 bases between them. In DNA, the CDR3 is TGCGCCAGCAGCCAACAAGGCTCCTACGAGCAGTACTTC. Its protein product is CASSQQGSYEQYF.

This rearrangement joins TRBV10-3 to TRBJ1-1, with D possibly matching TRBD1 (5 bases). The CDR3 is made up of 15 amino acids. Germline V gives CDR1 ENHRY, CDR2 SYGVKD. V was pared by 3 bases and J by 7 bases, with 18 bases between. The CDR3 is CAISDETVQLDEAFF. The CDR3 nucleotides read TGTGCCATCAGTGACGAGACAGTGCAACTAGATGAAGCTTTCTTT.

The chain employs TRBV5-6 and TRBJ1-1; D is perhaps TRBD1 (5 bases). Looked up from germline, CDR1 is SGHDT and CDR2 is YYEEEE. With 0 bases removed from V and 4 bases from J, the gap between germline ends came to 13 bases. This CDR3 is 15 amino acids long. This CDR3 reads CASSLARGWSTEAFF. DNA for the CDR3: TGTGCCAGCAGCTTGGCTAGGGGATGGAGCACTGAAGCTTTCTTT.

Of note for this clone: The junction and the germline gene differ at one end; a read error may be behind it. The chain carries TRBV7-9 and TRBJ1-4; D ambiguous. The CDR3 extends over 13 amino acids. Germline V gene lookup returns CDR1 SEHNR and CDR2 FQNEAQ (reference sequence). The CDR3 nucleotides read TGTGCCAGCACCTTAGTTCATAATGAAAAACTGTTTTTT. Translated, it gives CASTLVHNEKLFF. The whole variable domain, remainder taken from reference TRBV7-9 and TRBJ1-4, is DTGVSQNPRHKITKRGQNVTFRCDPISEHNRLYWYRQTLGQGPEFLTYFQNEAQLEKSRLLSDRFSAERPKGSFSTLEIQRTEQGDSAMYLCASTLVHNEKLFFGSGTQLSVL.

This chain joins TRBV19 and TRBJ1-2; 8 bases are a match to TRBD1. Trimming removed 4 bases from V and 2 bases from J; junction bases left unmatched: 12. Germline loops: CDR1 LNHDA, CDR2 SQIVND (reference sequence). This CDR3 comprises 17 residues. CDR3 region: CASSTIRQGSTNYGYTF. The DNA for the CDR3 is TGTGCCAGTAGTACCATCCGACAGGGGTCGACCAACTATGGCTACACCTTC.

The rearrangement uses TRBV7-9 and TRBJ1-2, with D unresolved. CDR3 size: 16 residues. Germline values: CDR1 SEHNR, CDR2 FQNEAQ (reference sequence). V lost 0 bases and J lost 6, with 17 bases in between. The CDR3 coding sequence is TGTGCCAGCAGCTTAGCTGAAGAGTGGCGGTCAAATGGCTACACCTTC. Protein: CASSLAEEWRSNGYTF.

This clone occurred a few times. The chain is built from TRBV19 and TRBJ1-6, with no clear D. Germline assignment: CDR1 LNHDA and CDR2 SQIVND (reference sequence). V lost 7 bases to trimming and J lost 5 bases, with 21 bases between them. This CDR3 is built from 17 residues. This CDR3 reads CASTFQRRAGNNSPLHF. Written as DNA, the CDR3 is TGTGCCAGTACCTTCCAAAGAAGGGCTGGCAATAATTCACCCCTCCACTTT.

The rearrangement links TRBV10-2 to TRBJ2-1, with TRBD2 matching over 11 bases. V lost 3 bases and J lost 7; bases outside the gene matches: 8. This CDR3 contains 16 residues. Germline CDR1 is WSHSY and CDR2 is SAAADI. The CDR3 spells CASSELAGGLGNEQFF. The DNA of the CDR3 is TGCGCCAGCAGTGAATTAGCGGGAGGGTTGGGGAATGAGCAGTTCTTC.

The genes are TRBV28 and TRBJ2-5, with 8 bases aligning to TRBD1. The CDR3 is made up of 16 amino acids. The germline V gene encodes CDR1 MDHEN and CDR2 SYDVKM. After removal of 3 bases from V and 5 bases from J, the junction contained 11 bases not matched to a gene. The CDR3 coding sequence is TGTGCCAGCAGTTTTCGTCTCGGACAGGGCGGGGAGACCCAGTACTTC. Protein sequence: CASSFRLGQGGETQYF.

The V call is TRBV30, the J call TRBJ1-1; D gene unclear. This CDR3 comprises 12 residues. Trimming took 6 bases from V and 0 from J, leaving 8 bases between them. Germline CDR1 and CDR2: GTSNPN and SVGIG (reference sequence). DNA for the CDR3: TGTGCCTGCAAACTGATGAACACTGAAGCTTTCTTT. Residues: CACKLMNTEAFF.

The chain uses TRBV30 and TRBJ2-7; 8 positions match TRBD1. This CDR3 is built from 13 residues. Looked up from germline, CDR1 is GTSNPN and CDR2 is SVGIG (reference sequence). Losses at the gene ends were 1 base for V and 5 bases for J; bases not matched to a gene: 4. The CDR3 bases are TGTGCCTGGAGTGGGACAGGGTGGGACGAGCAGTACTTC. Translated: CAWSGTGWDEQYF.

The chain carries TRBV29-1 and TRBJ2-6; no clear D. In germline, CDR1 is SQVTM, CDR2 ANQGSEA. The CDR3 runs 13 residues. V was clipped by 5 bases and J by 2 bases, with 7 bases between them. As DNA, the CDR3 is TGCAGCGTTTTCCCGCCTGGGGCCAACGTCCTGACTTTC. It codes for CSVFPPGANVLTF.

V usage is TRBV28 and J usage is TRBJ2-7; 10 positions agree with TRBD1. Unmatched junction bases numbered 6, after V lost 6 bases and J lost 1 base. From germline, CDR1 is MDHEN and CDR2 SYDVKM. The CDR3 is 15 residues long. CDR3 DNA: TGTGCCAGCAGCGGGACAGGGGCTTTTTCCTACGAGCAGTACTTC. This encodes CASSGTGAFSYEQYF.

The J gene is TRBJ2-2, the V gene TRBV7-9, with 10 bases that match TRBD1. The CDR3 totals 15 residues. Germline V gene data show CDR1 as SEHNR and CDR2 as FQNEAQ (reference sequence). V was pared by 4 bases and J by 3 bases, with 2 bases of the junction left unmatched. CDR3 sequence: CASSSDRGYTGELFF. In DNA, the CDR3 is TGTGCCAGCAGCTCGGACAGGGGGTACACCGGGGAGCTGTTTTTT.

The V and J genes are TRBV2 and TRBJ2-7, with D possibly TRBD2 on 5 matching bases. This CDR3 is built from 14 residues. The V and J ends lost 0 bases and 6 bases respectively, with 12 bases between them. CDR1 and CDR2 (germline): SNHLY, FYNNEI. The CDR3 coding sequence is TGTGCCAGCAGTGAAGCGCGGTCTAGCTTCGAGCAGTACTTC. Translated, it gives CASSEARSSFEQYF.

The V gene is TRBV6-5, the J gene TRBJ2-2; 10 bases agree with TRBD1. CDR3 length: 16 residues. V lost 2 bases and J lost 5; bases outside the gene matches: 5. The germline CDR1 and CDR2 sequences are MNHEY and SVGAGI. CDR3 amino acids: CASSYRTGGYTGELFF. The CDR3 DNA sequence: TGTGCCAGCAGTTACCGGACAGGGGGTTATACCGGGGAGCTGTTTTTT.

The chain is built from TRBV19 and TRBJ1-6, with no clear D. The germline CDR1 and CDR2 sequences are LNHDA and SQIVND (reference sequence). This CDR3 is 14 amino acids long. V was shortened by 9 bases and J by 0 bases, with 9 bases between the two germline ends. The CDR3 sequence is CARATDSYNSPLHF. CDR3 bases: TGTGCCAGGGCCACGGACTCCTATAATTCACCCCTCCACTTT.

This clone appeared a single time. The rearrangement uses TRBV5-6 and TRBJ2-3; no clear D. CDR3 length: 12 amino acids. V was clipped by 4 bases and J by 6 bases, with 9 bases between them. Germline V CDR1 and CDR2: SGHDT, YYEEEE. In DNA, the CDR3 is TGTGCCAGCAGCCTTCAGGTGGATACGCAGTATTTT. This codes for CASSLQVDTQYF.